This TCR beta chain is from a study of CD8 T cells in ankylosing spondylitis. Trimming cost V 3 bases and J 4 bases, with 9 bases left between them. The CDR3 spans 13 residues. TCRdb independently ran MiXCR on the 5' RACE reads; one entry per CDR3 protein. The profile shows approximately 340,000 distinct CDR3 sequences, roughly 14% of them singletons. In its sample, this clonotype was seen a few times. The sequenced sample consisted of blood, either unsorted or a sorted T cell fraction (not recorded which). This TCR was sampled from a male donor with ankylosing spondylitis or in good health (not recorded which). This sequence joins TRBV12-3 or TRBV12-4 and TRBJ1-2; D unclear. In DNA form, the CDR3 reads TGTGCCAGCAGTTTGCTGGCCAGCTATGGCTACACCTTC. It translates to CASSLLASYGYTF.